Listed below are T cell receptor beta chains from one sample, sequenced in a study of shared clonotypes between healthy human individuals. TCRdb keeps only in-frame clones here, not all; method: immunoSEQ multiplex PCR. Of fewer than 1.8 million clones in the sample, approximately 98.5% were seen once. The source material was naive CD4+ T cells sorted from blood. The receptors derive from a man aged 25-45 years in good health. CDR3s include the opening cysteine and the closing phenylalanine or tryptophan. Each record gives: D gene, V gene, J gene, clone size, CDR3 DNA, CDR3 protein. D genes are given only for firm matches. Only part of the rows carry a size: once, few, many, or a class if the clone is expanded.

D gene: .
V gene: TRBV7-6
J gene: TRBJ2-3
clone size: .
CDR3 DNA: TGTGCCAGCAGCTTCCGGGAGCCGACTAGTGGCACAGATACGCAGTATTTT
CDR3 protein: CASSFREPTSGTDTQYF

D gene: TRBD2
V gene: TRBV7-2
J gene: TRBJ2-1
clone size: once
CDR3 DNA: TGTGCCAGCAGCTTACAGACTAGCGGGAGCATTGAGCAGTTCTTC
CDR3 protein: CASSLQTSGSIEQFF

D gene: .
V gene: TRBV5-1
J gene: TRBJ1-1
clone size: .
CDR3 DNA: TGCGCCAGCAGCTTGGGAGACCTGGACACTGAAGCTTTCTTT
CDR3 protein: CASSLGDLDTEAFF

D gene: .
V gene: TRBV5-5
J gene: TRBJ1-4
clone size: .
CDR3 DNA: TGTGCCAGCAGCTCCTCCGTTACCGGTTTTGAAAAACTGTTTTTT
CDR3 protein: CASSSSVTGFEKLFF

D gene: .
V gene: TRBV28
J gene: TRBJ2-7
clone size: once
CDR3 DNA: TGTGCCAGCAACCAACCGAAGGGTGGGATATCCTACGAGCAGTACTTC
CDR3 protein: CASNQPKGGISYEQYF

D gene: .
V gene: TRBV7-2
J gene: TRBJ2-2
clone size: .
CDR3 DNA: TGTGCCAGCAGCCCCATGCCGGGGACCGGGGAGCTGTTTTTT
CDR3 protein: CASSPMPGTGELFF

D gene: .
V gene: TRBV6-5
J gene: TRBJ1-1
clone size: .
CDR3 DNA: TGTGCCACCCTCAGTGGGGCCGGAGGTGCTTTCTTT
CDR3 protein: CATLSGAGGAFF

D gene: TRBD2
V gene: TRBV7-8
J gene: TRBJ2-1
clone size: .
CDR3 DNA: TGTGCCAGCAGCATTACCGGGACTAGCGGGAGCTCCTACAATGAGCAGTTCTTC
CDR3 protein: CASSITGTSGSSYNEQFF

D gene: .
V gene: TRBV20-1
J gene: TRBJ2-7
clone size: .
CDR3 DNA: TGCAGTGCTCGTAGCGGATACGAGCAGTACTTC
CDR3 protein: CSARSGYEQYF

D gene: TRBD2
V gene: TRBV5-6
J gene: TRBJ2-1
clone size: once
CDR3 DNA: TGTGCCAGCAGCCCCGAACTAGCGGGAGGCTACAATGAGCAGTTCTTC
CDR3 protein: CASSPELAGGYNEQFF

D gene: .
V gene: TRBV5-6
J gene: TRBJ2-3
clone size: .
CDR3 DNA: TGTGCCAGCAGCTTGGACAGGTCTAGCACAGATACGCAGTATTTT
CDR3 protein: CASSLDRSSTDTQYF

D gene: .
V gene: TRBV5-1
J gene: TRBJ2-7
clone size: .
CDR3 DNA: TGCGCCAGCACCTGGGGCTCAAGCGGGTACGAGCAGTACTTC
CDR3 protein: CASTWGSSGYEQYF

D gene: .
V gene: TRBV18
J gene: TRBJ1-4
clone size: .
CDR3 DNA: TGTGCCAGCTCACCTACCGGGGTGGGAACTAATGAAAAACTGTTTTTT
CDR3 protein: CASSPTGVGTNEKLFF

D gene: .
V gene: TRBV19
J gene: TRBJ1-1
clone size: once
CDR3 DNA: TGTGCCAGTAGTATCAGGGCGGGGAACACTGAAGCTTTCTTT
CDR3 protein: CASSIRAGNTEAFF